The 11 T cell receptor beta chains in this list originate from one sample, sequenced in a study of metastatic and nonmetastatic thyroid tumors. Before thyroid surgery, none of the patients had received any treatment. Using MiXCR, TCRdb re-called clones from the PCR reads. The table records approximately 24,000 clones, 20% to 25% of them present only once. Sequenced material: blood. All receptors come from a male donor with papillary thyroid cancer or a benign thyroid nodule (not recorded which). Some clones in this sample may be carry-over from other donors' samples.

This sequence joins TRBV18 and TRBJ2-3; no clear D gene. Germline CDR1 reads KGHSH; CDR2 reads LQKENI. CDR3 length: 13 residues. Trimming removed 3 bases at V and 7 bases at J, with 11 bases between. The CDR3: CASSPDRLYTQYF. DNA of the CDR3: TGTGCCAGCTCACCGGATAGGTTGTATACGCAGTATTTT.

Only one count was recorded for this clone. Here the CDR3 reads CSARGPGANSYNEQFF. CDR3 DNA sequence: TGCAGTGCTAGAGGTCCCGGGGCGAACTCCTACAATGAGCAGTTCTTC. The chain uses TRBV20-1 and TRBJ2-1; D possibly uses TRBD1 or TRBD2 (5 bases each). Germline CDR1 reads DFQATT; CDR2 reads SNEGSKA (reference sequence). Trimming removed 1 base at V and 0 bases at J, with 13 bases between. The CDR3 has 16 residues.

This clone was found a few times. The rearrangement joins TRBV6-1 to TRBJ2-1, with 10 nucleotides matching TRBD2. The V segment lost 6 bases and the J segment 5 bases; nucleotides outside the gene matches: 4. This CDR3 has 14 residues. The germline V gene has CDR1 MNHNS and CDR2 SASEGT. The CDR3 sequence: CASRSGLANNEQFF. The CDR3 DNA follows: TGTGCCAGCAGGTCGGGACTAGCGAACAATGAGCAGTTCTTC.

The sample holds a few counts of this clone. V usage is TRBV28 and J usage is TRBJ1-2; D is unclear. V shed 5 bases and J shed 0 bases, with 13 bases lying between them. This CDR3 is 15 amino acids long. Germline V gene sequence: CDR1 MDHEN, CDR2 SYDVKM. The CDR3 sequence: CASSTYKGANYGYTF. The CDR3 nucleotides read TGTGCCAGCAGTACCTACAAGGGAGCTAACTATGGCTACACCTTC.

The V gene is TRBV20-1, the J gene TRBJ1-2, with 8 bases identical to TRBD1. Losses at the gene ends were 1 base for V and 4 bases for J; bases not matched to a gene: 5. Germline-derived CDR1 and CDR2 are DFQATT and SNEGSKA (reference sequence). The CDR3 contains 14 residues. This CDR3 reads CSARGDRSLYGYTF. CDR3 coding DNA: TGCAGTGCTAGAGGGGACAGGAGTCTCTATGGCTACACCTTC.

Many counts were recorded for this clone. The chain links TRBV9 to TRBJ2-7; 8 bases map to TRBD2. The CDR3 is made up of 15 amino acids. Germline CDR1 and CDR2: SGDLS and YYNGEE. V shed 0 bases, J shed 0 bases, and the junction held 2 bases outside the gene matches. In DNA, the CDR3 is TGTGCCAGCAGCGTAGGAGCGGGAGTCTCCTACGAGCAGTACTTC. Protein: CASSVGAGVSYEQYF.

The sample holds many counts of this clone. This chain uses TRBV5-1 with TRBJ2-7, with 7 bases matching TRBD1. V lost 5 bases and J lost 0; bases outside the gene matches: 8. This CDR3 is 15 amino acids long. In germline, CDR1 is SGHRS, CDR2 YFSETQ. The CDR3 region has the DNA TGCGCCAGCAGACTGTCCGGGACAGCCTCCTACGAGCAGTACTTC. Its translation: CASRLSGTASYEQYF.

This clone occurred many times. DNA of the CDR3: TGCGCCAGCAGCCCGCTTAGCGGGAGTGGGTCCTACAATGAGCAGTTCTTC. Encoded protein: CASSPLSGSGSYNEQFF. The chain has TRBV5-1 and TRBJ2-1; 9 bases line up with TRBD2. V lost 4 bases, J lost 1 base, and 9 bases stayed unmatched. The CDR3 runs 17 residues. Germline lookup yields CDR1 SGHRS and CDR2 YFSETQ.

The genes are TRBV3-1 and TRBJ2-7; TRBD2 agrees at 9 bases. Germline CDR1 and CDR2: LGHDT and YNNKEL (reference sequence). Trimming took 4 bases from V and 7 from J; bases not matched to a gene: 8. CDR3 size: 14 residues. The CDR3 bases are TGTGCCAGCAGCCTTAGCGGGGGCCGGGGGGAGCAGTACTTC. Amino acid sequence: CASSLSGGRGEQYF.

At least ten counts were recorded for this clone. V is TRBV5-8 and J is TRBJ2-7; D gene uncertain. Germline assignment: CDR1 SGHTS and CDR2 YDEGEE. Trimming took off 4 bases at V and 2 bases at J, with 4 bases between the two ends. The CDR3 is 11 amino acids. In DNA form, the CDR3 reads TGTGCCAGCAGCAGGACCTACGAGCAGTACTTC. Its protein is CASSRTYEQYF.

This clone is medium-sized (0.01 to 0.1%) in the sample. The CDR3 bases are TGTGCCAGCAGCCTGCTCGATTCGAACACCGGGGAGCTGTTTTTT. This sequence encodes CASSLLDSNTGELFF. The chain has TRBV4-2 and TRBJ2-2; D gene uncertain. Germline-derived CDR1 and CDR2 are LGHNA and YNFKEQ. Trimming took off 4 bases at V and 0 bases at J, with 9 bases between the two ends. CDR3 size: 15 residues.